This T cell receptor (beta chain) came from a study of T cell repertoires in cytomegalovirus infection. Study at large: CMV epitopes, recently identified HLA-C-restricted and well-studied HLA-B-restricted, were used. Both a matching HLA type and CMV infection were indicated by public TCR beta signatures.

MiXCR, applied by TCRdb to the reads, yields one record per CDR3 protein. Of around 71,000 distinct CDR3 sequences in the sample, roughly 39% were seen once. Findings of the study overall: Based on cumulative public TCR beta family frequency, carriers of CMV plus the relevant HLA were identified. Clonotypes of TCR beta that were HLA-C-restricted and CMV-specific dominated the ex vivo response.

Details on this clonotype: Its target is unknown.

The CDR3 is 13 amino acids. Trimming removed 2 bases at V and 2 bases at J, with 5 bases between. The origin of this receptor is a human donor in good health (CMV status not recorded). Some clones in this sample may be carry-over from other donors' samples. This sequence joins TRBV12-3 or TRBV12-4 and TRBJ2-3; D is unresolved. Source: CD8+ T cells from cultured PBMCs, taken from culture after CMV antigen stimulation. DNA for the CDR3: TGTGCCAGCAGTTTATTGCTCACAGATACGCAGTATTTT. Translation: CASSLLLTDTQYF.